The source of this TCR beta chain is a study of control samples from healthy donors and cancer patients. Using immunoSEQ multiplex PCR, the repertoire was profiled, and TCRdb retains in-frame clones only, with some absent. The table lists about 100,000 clones, 75% to 90% of them singletons, with roughly 7.7% in the top ten. Germline CDR1 and CDR2: KGHSH and LQKENI. The V and J ends lost 5 bases and 3 bases respectively, with 7 bases between them. CDR3 size: 12 residues. This sequence originates from a man aged 25-45 years in good health. V gene TRBV18 combines with J gene TRBJ2-5, with D hard to call. Sequences were obtained from blood. The CDR3 protein is CASSRPEETQYF. The CDR3 DNA reads as TGTGCCAGCTCAAGGCCGGAAGAGACCCAGTACTTC. Supplemented by reference TRBV18 and TRBJ2-5, the full variable domain reads NAGVMQNPRHLVRRRGQEARLRCSPMKGHSHVYWYRQLPEEGLKFMVYLQKENIIDESGMPKERFSAEFPKEGPSILRIQQVVRGDSAAYFCASSRPEETQYFGPGTRLLVL.